This T cell receptor beta chain was sequenced during a study of T-cell memory formation after mild COVID-19. As for the study in general: The study found TCR clusters largely donor specific. Whole-study results and caveats: SARS-CoV-2 specificity was not confirmed for second-wave clones peaking on day 37. The appearance of some responding clones in pre-infection memory suggested that cross-reactive memory joined. Clones contracting over day 15 to 85 were CD4/CD8 balanced, with later expanders leaning CD4+.

From the 5' RACE reads, TCRdb called clonotypes with MiXCR, one entry per CDR3 protein. This sample has under 150,000 distinct CDR3 sequences, with approximately 15% found just once. Germline loops: CDR1 SGHRS, CDR2 YFSETQ. Trimming left V 7 bases short and J 2 bases short, with 13 bases between. The CDR3 covers 14 residues. This clonotype was recorded a few times. Its matching antigen is unknown. This sequence joins TRBV5-1 and TRBJ2-1; perhaps TRBD2 as D (6 bases). The sequencing sample was made of PBMCs or a T cell subset sorted from them (not recorded which). The receptor was isolated from an adult woman who had mild COVID-19 (a few samples of this study predate the infection). Cell type and time point are not known. This chain's CDR3 is CASGGGIPYNEQFF. The CDR3 DNA reads TGCGCCAGCGGTGGGGGGATTCCCTACAATGAGCAGTTCTTC.